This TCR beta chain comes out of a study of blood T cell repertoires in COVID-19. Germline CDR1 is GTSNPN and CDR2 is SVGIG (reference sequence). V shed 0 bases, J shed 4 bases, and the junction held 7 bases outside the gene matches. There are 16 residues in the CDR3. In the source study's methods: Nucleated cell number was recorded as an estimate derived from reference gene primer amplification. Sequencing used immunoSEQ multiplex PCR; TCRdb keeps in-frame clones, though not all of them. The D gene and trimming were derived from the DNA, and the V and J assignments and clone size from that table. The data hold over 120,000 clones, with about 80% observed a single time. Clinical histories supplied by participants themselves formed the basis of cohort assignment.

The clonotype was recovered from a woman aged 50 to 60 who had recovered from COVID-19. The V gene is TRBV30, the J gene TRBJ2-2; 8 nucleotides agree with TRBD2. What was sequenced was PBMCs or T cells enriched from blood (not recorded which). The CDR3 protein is CAWSVLGLASTGELFF. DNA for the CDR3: TGTGCCTGGAGTGTACTAGGACTAGCTTCCACCGGGGAGCTGTTTTTT.